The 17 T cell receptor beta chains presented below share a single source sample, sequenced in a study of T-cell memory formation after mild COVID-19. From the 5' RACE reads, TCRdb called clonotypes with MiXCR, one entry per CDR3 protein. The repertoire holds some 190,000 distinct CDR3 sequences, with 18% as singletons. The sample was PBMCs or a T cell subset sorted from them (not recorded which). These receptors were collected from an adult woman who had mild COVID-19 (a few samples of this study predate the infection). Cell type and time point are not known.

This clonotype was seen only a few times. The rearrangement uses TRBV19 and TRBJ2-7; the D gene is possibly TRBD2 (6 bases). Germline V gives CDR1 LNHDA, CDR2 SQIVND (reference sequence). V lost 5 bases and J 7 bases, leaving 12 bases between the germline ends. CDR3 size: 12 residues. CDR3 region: CASSPLRGEQYF. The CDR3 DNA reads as TGTGCCAGTAGTCCGTTGCGGGGTGAGCAGTACTTC.

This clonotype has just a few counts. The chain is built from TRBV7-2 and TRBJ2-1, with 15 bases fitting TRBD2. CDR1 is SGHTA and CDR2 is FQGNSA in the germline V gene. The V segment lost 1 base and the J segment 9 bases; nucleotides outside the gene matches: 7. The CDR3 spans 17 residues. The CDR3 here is CASSLGGLAGGLGEQFF. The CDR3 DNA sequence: TGTGCCAGCAGCTTAGGGGGACTAGCGGGAGGTCTGGGTGAGCAGTTCTTC.

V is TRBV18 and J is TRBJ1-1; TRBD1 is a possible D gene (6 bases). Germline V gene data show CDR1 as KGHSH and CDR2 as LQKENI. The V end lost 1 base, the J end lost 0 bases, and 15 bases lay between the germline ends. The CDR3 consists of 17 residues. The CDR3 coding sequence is TGTGCCAGCTCACCACGGTCAGGGGCCGGCATGAACACTGAAGCTTTCTTT. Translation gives CASSPRSGAGMNTEAFF.

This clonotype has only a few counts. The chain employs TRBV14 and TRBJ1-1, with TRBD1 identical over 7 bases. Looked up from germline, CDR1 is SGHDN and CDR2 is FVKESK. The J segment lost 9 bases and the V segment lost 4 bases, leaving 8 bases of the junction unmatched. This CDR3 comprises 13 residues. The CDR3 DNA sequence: TGTGCCAGCAGCCCGACAGGGCCGGCCAAAGCTTTCTTT. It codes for CASSPTGPAKAFF. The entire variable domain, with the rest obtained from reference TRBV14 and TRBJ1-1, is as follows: EAGVTQFPSHSVIEKGQTVTLRCDPISGHDNLYWYRRVMGKEIKFLLHFVKESKQDESGMPNNRFLAERTGGTYSTLKVQPAELEDSGVYFCASSPTGPAKAFFGQGTRLTVV.

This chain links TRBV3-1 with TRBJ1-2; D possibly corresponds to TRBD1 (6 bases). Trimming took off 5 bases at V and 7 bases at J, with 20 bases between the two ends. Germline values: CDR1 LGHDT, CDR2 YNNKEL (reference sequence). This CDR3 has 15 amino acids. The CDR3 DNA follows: TGTGCCAGCAGCGAAAAGGGCCGCTCCAGGGGTGGCTACACCTTC. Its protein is CASSEKGRSRGGYTF.

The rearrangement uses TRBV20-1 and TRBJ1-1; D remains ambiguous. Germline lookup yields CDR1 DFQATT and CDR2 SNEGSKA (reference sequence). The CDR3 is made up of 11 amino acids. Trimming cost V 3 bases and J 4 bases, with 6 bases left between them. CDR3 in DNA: TGCAGTGCTAGTCCTGGCACTGAAGCTTTCTTT. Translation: CSASPGTEAFF.

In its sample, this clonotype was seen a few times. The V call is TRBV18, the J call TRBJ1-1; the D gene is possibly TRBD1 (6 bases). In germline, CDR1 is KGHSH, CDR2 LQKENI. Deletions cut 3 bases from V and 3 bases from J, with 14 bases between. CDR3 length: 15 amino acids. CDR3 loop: CASSPLWGAYTEAFF. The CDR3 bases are TGTGCCAGCTCACCTCTATGGGGGGCGTACACTGAAGCTTTCTTT.

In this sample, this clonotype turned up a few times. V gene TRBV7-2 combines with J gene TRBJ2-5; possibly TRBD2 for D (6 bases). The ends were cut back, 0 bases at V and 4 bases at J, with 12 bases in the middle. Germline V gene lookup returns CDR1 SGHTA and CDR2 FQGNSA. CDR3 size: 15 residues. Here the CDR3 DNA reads TGTGCCAGCAGCTTAGCGCCAGGGCGGGGAGAGACCCAGTACTTC. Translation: CASSLAPGRGETQYF.

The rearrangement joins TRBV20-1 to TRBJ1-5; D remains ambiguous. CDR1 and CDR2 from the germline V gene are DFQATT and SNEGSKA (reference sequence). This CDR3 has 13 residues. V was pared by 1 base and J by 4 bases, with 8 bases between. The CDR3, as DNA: TGCAGTGCTAGAGCCAGCCTGAATCAGCCCCAGCATTTT. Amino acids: CSARASLNQPQHF.

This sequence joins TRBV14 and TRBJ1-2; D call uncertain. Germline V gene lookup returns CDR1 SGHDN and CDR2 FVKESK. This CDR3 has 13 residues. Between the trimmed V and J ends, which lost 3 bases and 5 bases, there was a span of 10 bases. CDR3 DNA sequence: TGTGCCAGCAGCCAGGCGTGGGGTTATGGCTACACCTTC. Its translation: CASSQAWGYGYTF. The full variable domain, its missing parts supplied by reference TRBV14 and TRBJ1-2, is EAGVTQFPSHSVIEKGQTVTLRCDPISGHDNLYWYRRVMGKEIKFLLHFVKESKQDESGMPNNRFLAERTGGTYSTLKVQPAELEDSGVYFCASSQAWGYGYTFGSGTRLTVV.

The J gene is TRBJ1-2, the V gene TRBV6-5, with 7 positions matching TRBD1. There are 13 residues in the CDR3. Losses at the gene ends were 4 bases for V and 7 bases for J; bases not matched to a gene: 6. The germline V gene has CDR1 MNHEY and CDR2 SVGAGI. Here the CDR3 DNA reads TGTGCCAGCAGTTTGGGACAGTTCCGTGGCTACACCTTC. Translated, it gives CASSLGQFRGYTF.

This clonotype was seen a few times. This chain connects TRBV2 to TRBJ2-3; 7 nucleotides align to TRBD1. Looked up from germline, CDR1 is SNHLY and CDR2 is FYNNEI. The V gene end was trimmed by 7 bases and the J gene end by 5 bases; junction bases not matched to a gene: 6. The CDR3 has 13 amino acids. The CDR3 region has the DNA TGTGCCAGCATGGACAGGCCGGGAGATACGCAGTATTTT. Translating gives CASMDRPGDTQYF.

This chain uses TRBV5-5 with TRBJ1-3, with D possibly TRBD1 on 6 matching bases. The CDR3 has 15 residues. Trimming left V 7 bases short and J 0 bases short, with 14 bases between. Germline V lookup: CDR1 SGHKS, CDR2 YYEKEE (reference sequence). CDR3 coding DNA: TGTGCCAGCCGAAGGGGGGACTACTCTGGAAACACCATATATTTT. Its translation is CASRRGDYSGNTIYF.

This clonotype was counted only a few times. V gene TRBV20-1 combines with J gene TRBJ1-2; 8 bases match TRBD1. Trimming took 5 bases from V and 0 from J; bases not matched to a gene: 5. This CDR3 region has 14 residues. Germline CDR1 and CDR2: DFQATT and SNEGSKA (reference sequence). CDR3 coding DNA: TGCAGTGCTGGACAGGGATTAGCTAACTATGGCTACACCTTC. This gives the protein CSAGQGLANYGYTF.

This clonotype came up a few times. The CDR3 here is CASSPRAGLGEKLFF. The CDR3 region has the DNA TGTGCCAGCAGCCCCCGGGCAGGGCTTGGCGAAAAACTGTTTTTT. The chain carries TRBV7-6 and TRBJ1-4, with D tentatively TRBD1 (5 bases). From germline, CDR1 is SGHVS and CDR2 FNYEAQ. CDR3 length: 15 amino acids. The V end was cut by 5 bases, the J end by 8 bases, with 18 bases between.

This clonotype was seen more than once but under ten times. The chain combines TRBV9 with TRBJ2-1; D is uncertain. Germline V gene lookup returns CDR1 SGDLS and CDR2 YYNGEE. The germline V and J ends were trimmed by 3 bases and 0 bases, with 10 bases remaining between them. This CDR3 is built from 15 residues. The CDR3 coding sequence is TGTGCCAGCAGCGACTCAATCAGCTCCTACAATGAGCAGTTCTTC. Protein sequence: CASSDSISSYNEQFF.

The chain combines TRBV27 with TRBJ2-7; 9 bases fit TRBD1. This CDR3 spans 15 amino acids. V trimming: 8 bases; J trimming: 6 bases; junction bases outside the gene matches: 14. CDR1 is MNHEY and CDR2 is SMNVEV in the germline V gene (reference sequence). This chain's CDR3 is CASGYVGTGNTEQYF. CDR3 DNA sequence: TGTGCCAGCGGTTACGTCGGGACAGGGAACACCGAGCAGTACTTC.